The 20 T cell receptor beta chains below were found in one sample sequenced in a study of blood T cell repertoires in COVID-19. Libraries were prepared by immunoSEQ multiplex PCR; TCRdb keeps only in-frame clonotypes and omits some of them. The sample has over 150,000 clones, 85% seen once. Sequencing was carried out using peripheral blood. Every receptor here comes from an elderly woman with COVID-19, enrolled during active disease.

The chain carries TRBV7-8 and TRBJ2-1; no reliable D call. This CDR3 has 15 amino acids. Looked up from germline, CDR1 is SGHVS and CDR2 is FQNEAQ. With 1 base removed from V and 4 bases from J, the gap between germline ends came to 11 bases. The chain's CDR3 is CASSLVTSTYNEQFF. The CDR3 coding sequence is TGTGCCAGCAGCTTAGTTACCTCCACTTACAATGAGCAGTTCTTC. Supplemented by reference TRBV7-8 and TRBJ2-1, the full variable domain reads GAGVSQSPRYKVAKRGQDVALRCDPISGHVSLFWYQQALGQGPEFLTYFQNEAQLDKSGLPSDRFFAERPEGSVSTLKIQRTQQEDSAVYLCASSLVTSTYNEQFFGPGTRLTVL.

J is TRBJ2-1 and V is TRBV9; no reliable D call. Per the germline V gene, CDR1 is SGDLS and CDR2 is YYNGEE. The V and J ends lost 0 bases and 7 bases respectively, with 8 bases between them. The CDR3 contains 13 residues. The CDR3 region has the DNA TGTGCCAGCAGCGTAGGTATCCGTAATGAGCAGTTCTTC. It is translated as CASSVGIRNEQFF.

The chain couples TRBV6-5 to TRBJ2-7; D remains ambiguous. CDR1 is MNHEY and CDR2 is SVGAGI in the germline V gene. V was cut by 5 bases and J by 1 base, with 3 bases left in between. The length of the CDR3 is 11 residues. The CDR3, as DNA: TGTGCCAGCAGTACATCCTACGAGCAGTACTTC. It codes for CASSTSYEQYF.

The chain employs TRBV5-8 and TRBJ2-5, with a weak D call TRBD2 (6 bases). The CDR3 is 16 amino acids. Trimming cost V 4 bases and J 4 bases, with 20 bases left between them. Per the germline V gene, CDR1 is SGHTS and CDR2 is YDEGEE. Written as DNA, the CDR3 is TGTGCCAGCAGCACCAGGGAGTCTGCGGGGAGAGAGACCCAGTACTTC. The encoded protein is CASSTRESAGRETQYF. Full variable domain (outside the CDR3, taken from reference TRBV5-8 and TRBJ2-5): EAGVTQSPTHLIKTRGQQATLRCSPISGHTSVYWYQQALGLGLQFLLWYDEGEERNRGNFPPRFSGRQFPNYSSELNVNALELEDSALYLCASSTRESAGRETQYFGPGTRLLVL.

In this sample, this clone turned up once. This chain joins TRBV5-1 and TRBJ2-7; 8 positions match TRBD1. V lost 4 bases to trimming and J lost 2 bases; unmatched junction nucleotides: 8. From germline, CDR1 is SGHRS and CDR2 YFSETQ. The CDR3 covers 15 residues. This CDR3 is CASSPEQGVTYEQYF. The CDR3 bases are TGCGCCAGCAGCCCTGAACAGGGGGTGACCTACGAGCAGTACTTC. The full variable domain, its missing parts supplied by reference TRBV5-1 and TRBJ2-7, is KAGVTQTPRYLIKTRGQQVTLSCSPISGHRSVSWYQQTPGQGLQFLFEYFSETQRNKGNFPGRFSGRQFSNSRSEMNVSTLELGDSALYLCASSPEQGVTYEQYFGPGTRLTVT.

The V call is TRBV3-1 (or the pseudogene TRBV3-2), the J call TRBJ2-1, with 10 bases aligning to TRBD2. The length of the CDR3 is 15 residues. Per the germline V gene, CDR1 is LGHDT and CDR2 is YNNKEL (reference sequence). With V trimmed by 2 bases and J by 5 bases, 3 bases remained unmatched. This chain's CDR3 is CASSQLGLANNEQFF. The CDR3 coding sequence is TGTGCCAGCAGCCAACTGGGACTAGCGAACAATGAGCAGTTCTTC.

V and J are TRBV6-5 and TRBJ2-4, with 8 bases identical to TRBD1. V lost 0 bases and J lost 3; bases outside the gene matches: 4. CDR1 is MNHEY, CDR2 SVGAGI, per germline. The CDR3 runs to 16 residues. The CDR3 DNA follows: TGTGCCAGCAGTTACTCGACAGGGGTGGTCAAAAACATTCAGTACTTC. Protein sequence: CASSYSTGVVKNIQYF.

CDR3 protein: CASSQGGVLAEAFF. The CDR3 nucleotides are TGTGCCAGCAGCCAAGGGGGGGTCCTCGCTGAAGCTTTCTTT. The chain joins TRBV4-2 to TRBJ1-1; the D gene is possibly TRBD1 (5 bases). Germline V lookup: CDR1 LGHNA, CDR2 YNFKEQ. V lost 1 base, J lost 6 bases, and 12 bases lay in between. The CDR3 length is 14 residues.

The V gene is TRBV5-1, the J gene TRBJ1-1; possible D gene TRBD1, 6 bases. In germline, CDR1 is SGHRS, CDR2 YFSETQ. The CDR3 is 13 residues long. V was pared by 4 bases and J by 6 bases, with 13 bases between. CDR3 nucleotides: TGCGCCAGCAGCCCCAAACAGGGAGCTGAAGCTTTCTTT. Translated: CASSPKQGAEAFF. The complete variable domain, with remaining parts taken from reference TRBV5-1 and TRBJ1-1, reads KAGVTQTPRYLIKTRGQQVTLSCSPISGHRSVSWYQQTPGQGLQFLFEYFSETQRNKGNFPGRFSGRQFSNSRSEMNVSTLELGDSALYLCASSPKQGAEAFFGQGTRLTVV.

This chain uses TRBV28 with TRBJ1-1; 7 bases align to TRBD1. CDR1 is MDHEN, CDR2 SYDVKM, per germline. This CDR3 region has 15 residues. Trimming cost V 6 bases and J 11 bases; bases outside gene matches: 18. CDR3 protein: CASSPGTAQTRGAFF. Written as DNA, the CDR3 is TGTGCCAGCAGCCCGGGGACAGCACAAACCCGAGGGGCTTTCTTT.

The CDR3: CASSLGPTSGTDTQYF. The CDR3 bases are TGTGCCAGCAGCTTGGGCCCCACTAGCGGCACAGATACGCAGTATTTT. The rearrangement links TRBV5-5 to TRBJ2-3; 7 positions match TRBD2. The CDR3 is 16 amino acids. Germline loops: CDR1 SGHKS, CDR2 YYEKEE (reference sequence). V lost 0 bases, J lost 1 base, and 5 bases stayed unmatched.

The chain's CDR3 is CASSPRGSNQPQHF. CDR3 nucleotide sequence: TGTGCCAGCAGCCCCCGCGGTAGCAATCAGCCCCAGCATTTT. This rearrangement joins TRBV7-2 to TRBJ1-5; D unclear. Germline V gene lookup returns CDR1 SGHTA and CDR2 FQGNSA. This CDR3 contains 14 residues. The V end was cut by 5 bases, the J end by 0 bases, with 8 bases between.

This clone has at least ten counts. The chain has TRBV5-1 and TRBJ2-5; 7 positions agree with TRBD1. Trimming took 2 bases from V and 2 from J; bases not matched to a gene: 6. The CDR3 is made up of 15 amino acids. The germline V gene encodes CDR1 SGHRS and CDR2 YFSETQ. CDR3 in amino acids: CASSFQTGSQETQYF. CDR3 sequence (DNA): TGCGCCAGCAGCTTCCAGACAGGGTCGCAAGAGACCCAGTACTTC.

Concerning this clone: Sequence at one end of the junction differs from germline and may be a read error. The gene calls are TRBV7-7 and TRBJ2-5; D is unclear. Germline CDR1 and CDR2: SSHAT and FNYEAQ (reference sequence). The CDR3 totals 14 residues. The CDR3 DNA reads TGTGCTAGCAGCTTATTTCTCGGCGAGGCGACCCAGTACTTC. This codes for CASSLFLGEATQYF.

The V and J genes are TRBV7-2 and TRBJ2-3, with 12 bases fitting TRBD2. J gave up 3 bases and V 2 bases, and 6 bases lay outside the gene matches. Germline V gene data show CDR1 as SGHTA and CDR2 as FQGNSA. The CDR3 extends over 17 amino acids. CDR3 amino acids: CASSLSSSGGATDTQYF. In DNA, the CDR3 is TGTGCCAGCAGCTTATCGTCTAGCGGGGGGGCAACAGATACGCAGTATTTT. Full variable domain (outside the CDR3, taken from reference TRBV7-2 and TRBJ2-3): GAGVSQSPSNKVTEKGKDVELRCDPISGHTALYWYRQSLGQGLEFLIYFQGNSAPDKSGLPSDRFSAERTGGSVSTLTIQRTQQEDSAVYLCASSLSSSGGATDTQYFGPGTRLTVL.

The chain joins TRBV5-1 to TRBJ2-2; 15 nucleotides match TRBD2. Unmatched junction bases numbered 10, after V lost 6 bases and J lost 4 bases. Looked up from germline, CDR1 is SGHRS and CDR2 is YFSETQ. This CDR3 is built from 18 residues. CDR3 sequence: CASTFGLAGGPSTGELFF. CDR3 bases: TGCGCCAGCACCTTTGGACTAGCGGGAGGGCCGAGCACCGGGGAGCTGTTTTTT.

The chain recombines TRBV18 with TRBJ1-2, with a tentative D call TRBD1 (5 bases). The V gene's germline CDR1 is KGHSH and CDR2 LQKENI. Trimming took off 2 bases at V and 8 bases at J, with 18 bases between the two ends. CDR3 length: 15 amino acids. DNA for the CDR3: TGTGCCAGCTCACCAAGTCCGGACGGCCAGGGAGGCTACACCTTC. Residues: CASSPSPDGQGGYTF.

The chain uses TRBV11-3 and TRBJ1-5; 10 bases match TRBD1. Germline V gene lookup returns CDR1 SGHNT and CDR2 YENEEA. The ends lost 8 bases at V and 3 bases at J; junction bases unmatched: 19. The CDR3 extends over 19 amino acids. CDR3: CASGPGGQGVLMNNQPQHF. As DNA, the CDR3 is TGTGCCAGCGGTCCCGGAGGACAGGGGGTTTTGATGAACAATCAGCCCCAGCATTTT.

The chain employs TRBV5-1 and TRBJ1-1; 11 nucleotides match TRBD1. This CDR3 comprises 16 residues. Germline lookup yields CDR1 SGHRS and CDR2 YFSETQ. With 4 bases clipped from V and 1 base from J, the junction kept 6 bases outside the gene matches. The CDR3 sequence is CASSPGQGARNTEAFF. CDR3 nucleotides: TGCGCCAGCAGCCCCGGACAGGGGGCAAGGAACACTGAAGCTTTCTTT.

The genes are TRBV6-5 and TRBJ1-1; D remains ambiguous. Germline V gene lookup returns CDR1 MNHEY and CDR2 SVGAGI. V lost 0 bases and J lost 11, with 13 bases in between. There are 13 residues in the CDR3. This CDR3 reads CASSYSPASEAFF. CDR3 coding DNA: TGTGCCAGCAGTTACTCACCTGCGTCGGAGGCTTTCTTT.